This T cell receptor (beta chain) was identified during a study of T cells after yellow fever vaccination. The sample holds many counts of this clonotype. TCRdb ran MiXCR on the 5' RACE reads and lists one entry per CDR3 protein. The sample carries more than 450,000 distinct CDR3 sequences, just over 20% recorded once. The sample here was PBMCs, taken more than 20 days after the first yellow fever vaccination. The sequence derives from a man between 18 and 29 years old who received the YFV17D yellow fever vaccine.

The CDR3 sequence: CASSYSLYQETQYF. Written as DNA, the CDR3 is TGTGCCAGCAGTTACTCGCTGTACCAAGAGACCCAGTACTTC. The V gene is TRBV6-5, the J gene TRBJ2-5; the D is unclear. Germline CDR1 and CDR2: MNHEY and SVGAGI. The V gene lost 0 bases and the J gene lost 0 bases, with 5 bases spanning the gap. The CDR3 is 14 amino acids.